The rows below give T cell receptor beta chains drawn from one sample of a study of HIV-infected children after antiretroviral therapy interruption. TCRdb fed the 3' RACE reads into MiXCR, producing one record per CDR3 protein. The table includes some 38,000 distinct CDR3 sequences, 5% to 8% detected once. Sequencing was performed on CD45RA+ CD4+ T cells from PBMCs, pooled from several time points, taken from a donor given antiretroviral therapy, either interrupted or continuous. Every receptor here comes from a pool of human donors with HIV. Both conserved end residues are part of each CDR3. The D gene is left open where the match is weak. The size of a clone is reported for some rows only, either as once, few or many, or as a class for expanded clones.

CASSASTSGGNEQFF	TGTGCCAGCAGCGCAAGTACTAGCGGGGGGAATGAGCAGTTCTTC	few	TRBV7-8	TRBJ2-1	TRBD2
CSVVPVTEAFF	TGCAGCGTTGTCCCCGTGACTGAAGCTTTCTTT	many	TRBV29-1	TRBJ1-1	NA
CASSFRDSSTDTQYF	TGTGCCAGCAGCTTCCGGGACAGCAGCACAGATACGCAGTATTTT	few	TRBV7-3	TRBJ2-3	TRBD1
CASGRDGNYGYTF	TGTGCCAGTGGACGGGACGGGAACTATGGCTACACCTTC	many	TRBV4-2	TRBJ1-2	NA
CAISRDSSFQPQHF	TGTGCCATCAGCCGGGACAGTAGCTTTCAGCCCCAGCATTTT	NA	TRBV10-3	TRBJ1-5	TRBD1
CSVSTLTGYQETQYF	TGCAGCGTTTCAACCCTAACAGGGTACCAAGAGACCCAGTACTTC	many	TRBV29-1	TRBJ2-5	NA
CASSLAGRNTEAFF	TGTGCCAGCAGTTTAGCAGGCAGGAACACTGAAGCTTTCTTT	few	TRBV12-3/TRBV12-4	TRBJ1-1	NA
CATSDPTWGTQYF	TGTGCCACCAGTGACCCGACCTGGGGGACCCAGTACTTC	many	TRBV24-1	TRBJ2-5	NA
CASGLVLRGRGSPLHF	TGTGCTAGTGGTTTGGTGTTACGGGGTAGAGGATCACCCCTCCACTTT	many	TRBV12-5	TRBJ1-6	NA
CASSLALTSGRQDTQYF	TGCGCCAGCAGCTTGGCCCTGACTAGCGGGAGGCAAGATACGCAGTATTTT	few	TRBV5-1	TRBJ2-3	TRBD2
CASSPRLRTAGGETQYF	TGTGCCAGCTCACCAAGGCTCCGGACAGCGGGAGGAGAGACCCAGTACTTC	many	TRBV18	TRBJ2-5	TRBD2
CASSDNRGRSPGELFF	TGTGCCAGCAGCGATAACAGGGGGCGTAGTCCTGGGGAGCTGTTTTTT	NA	TRBV9	TRBJ2-2	TRBD1
CASSVGVFGANVLTF	TGTGCCAGCAGCGTAGGGGTGTTTGGGGCCAACGTCCTGACTTTC	few	TRBV9	TRBJ2-6	NA
CSASEGQAGYTF	TGCAGTGCTAGCGAGGGCCAGGCTGGCTACACCTTC	NA	TRBV20-1	TRBJ1-2	NA
CASSIVGQGANQPQHF	TGTGCCAGTAGTATAGTCGGACAGGGGGCAAATCAGCCCCAGCATTTT	many	TRBV19	TRBJ1-5	TRBD1